Sequencing of this TCR beta chain was carried out in a study of T cell responses to AZD1222 COVID-19 vaccine. TCRdb's table, derived via immunoSEQ multiplex PCR, lists solely in-frame clones and lacks some. The data show some 130,000 clones, 88% seen once. This CDR3 has 15 residues. Germline V gives CDR1 SGDLS, CDR2 YYNGEE. V dropped 4 bases and J dropped 6 bases, with 14 bases sitting between them. This TCR derives from an adult in good health. The chain combines TRBV9 with TRBJ1-6; TRBD1 is a possible D gene (5 bases). The sample here was peripheral blood, taken on day 0 of AZD1222 vaccination. CDR3 in amino acids: CASSSGTPPNSPLHF. The CDR3 DNA is TGTGCCAGCAGCTCCGGGACTCCACCTAATTCACCCCTCCACTTT.